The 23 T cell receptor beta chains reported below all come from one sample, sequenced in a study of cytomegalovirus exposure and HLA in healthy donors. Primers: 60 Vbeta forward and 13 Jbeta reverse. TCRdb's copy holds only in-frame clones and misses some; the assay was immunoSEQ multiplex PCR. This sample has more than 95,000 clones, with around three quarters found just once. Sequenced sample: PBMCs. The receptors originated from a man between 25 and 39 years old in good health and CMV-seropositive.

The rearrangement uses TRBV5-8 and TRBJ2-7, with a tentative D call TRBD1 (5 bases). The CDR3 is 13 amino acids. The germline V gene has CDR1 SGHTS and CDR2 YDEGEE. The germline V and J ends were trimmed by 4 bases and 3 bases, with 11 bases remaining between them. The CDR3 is CASSTGHLYEQYF. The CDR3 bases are TGTGCCAGCAGCACCGGACACCTCTACGAGCAGTACTTC.

CDR3 nucleotide sequence: TGTGCCAGCAGTTCGCGGACGGGAGACACCATATATTTT. This sequence encodes CASSSRTGDTIYF. The chain joins TRBV2 to TRBJ1-3, with unresolved D. Trimming took off 5 bases at V and 8 bases at J, with 13 bases between the two ends. This CDR3 spans 13 amino acids. Germline-derived CDR1 and CDR2 are SNHLY and FYNNEI. Combining the CDR3 with reference TRBV2 and TRBJ1-3 gives the whole variable domain EPEVTQTPSHQVTQMGQEVILRCVPISNHLYFYWYRQILGQKVEFLVSFYNNEISEKSEIFDDQFSVERPDGSNFTLKIRSTKLEDSAMYFCASSSRTGDTIYFGEGSWLTVV.

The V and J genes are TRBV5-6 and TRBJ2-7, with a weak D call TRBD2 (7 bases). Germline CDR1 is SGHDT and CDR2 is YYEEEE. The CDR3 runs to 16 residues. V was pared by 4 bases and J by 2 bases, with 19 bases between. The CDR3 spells CASSPWGAGAPYEQYF. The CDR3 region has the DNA TGTGCCAGCAGCCCCTGGGGTGCGGGGGCGCCCTACGAGCAGTACTTC.

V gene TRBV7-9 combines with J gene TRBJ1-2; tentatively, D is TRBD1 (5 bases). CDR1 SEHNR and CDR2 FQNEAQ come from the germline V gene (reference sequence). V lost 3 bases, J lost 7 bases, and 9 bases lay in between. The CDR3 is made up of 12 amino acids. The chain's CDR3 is CASSFPGPGYTF. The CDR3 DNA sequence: TGTGCCAGCAGCTTCCCAGGGCCTGGCTACACCTTC.

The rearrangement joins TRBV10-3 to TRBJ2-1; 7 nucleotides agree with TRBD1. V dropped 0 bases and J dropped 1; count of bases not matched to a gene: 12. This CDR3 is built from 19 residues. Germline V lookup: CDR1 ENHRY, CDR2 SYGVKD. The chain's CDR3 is CAISESMYRGRGSYNEQFF. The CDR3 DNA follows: TGTGCCATCAGTGAGTCGATGTATAGGGGGCGCGGGTCCTACAATGAGCAGTTCTTC.

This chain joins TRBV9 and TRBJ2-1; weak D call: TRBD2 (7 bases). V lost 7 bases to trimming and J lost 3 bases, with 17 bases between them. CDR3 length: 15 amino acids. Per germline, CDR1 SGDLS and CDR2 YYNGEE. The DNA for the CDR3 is TGTGCCAGCGGTTTAGGGGGGGGGAACTACAATGAGCAGTTCTTC. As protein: CASGLGGGNYNEQFF.

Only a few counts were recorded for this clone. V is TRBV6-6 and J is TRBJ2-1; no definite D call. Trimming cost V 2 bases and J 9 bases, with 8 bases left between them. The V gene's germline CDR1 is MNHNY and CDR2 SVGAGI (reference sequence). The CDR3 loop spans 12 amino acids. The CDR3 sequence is CASSYAASEQFF. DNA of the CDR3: TGTGCCAGCAGTTACGCGGCCAGTGAGCAGTTCTTC.

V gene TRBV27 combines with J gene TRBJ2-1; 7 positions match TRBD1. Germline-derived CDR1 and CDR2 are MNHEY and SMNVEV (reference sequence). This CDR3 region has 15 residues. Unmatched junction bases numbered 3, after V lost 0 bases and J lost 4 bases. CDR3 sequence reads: CASSLSTGKYNEQFF. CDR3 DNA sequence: TGTGCCAGCAGTTTATCGACAGGGAAATACAATGAGCAGTTCTTC.

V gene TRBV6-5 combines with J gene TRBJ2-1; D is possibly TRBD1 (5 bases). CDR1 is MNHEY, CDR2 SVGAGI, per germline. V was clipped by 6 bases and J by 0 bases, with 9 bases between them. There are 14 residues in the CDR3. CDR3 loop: CASRDTYSYNEQFF. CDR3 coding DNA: TGTGCCAGCAGGGACACCTACTCCTACAATGAGCAGTTCTTC.

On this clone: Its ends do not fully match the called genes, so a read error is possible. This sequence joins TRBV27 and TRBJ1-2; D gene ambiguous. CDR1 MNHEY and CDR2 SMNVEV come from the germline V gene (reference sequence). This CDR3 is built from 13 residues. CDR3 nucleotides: TGTGCCAGCAGTTTACAGGCGGACTATGTCTACACCTTC. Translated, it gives CASSLQADYVYTF.

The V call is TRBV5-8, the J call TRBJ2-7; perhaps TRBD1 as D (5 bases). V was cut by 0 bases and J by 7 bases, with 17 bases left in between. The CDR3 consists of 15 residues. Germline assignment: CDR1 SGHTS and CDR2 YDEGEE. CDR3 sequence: CASSLAGTGPGEQYF. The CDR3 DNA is TGTGCCAGCAGCTTGGCTGGAACAGGACCCGGTGAGCAGTACTTC.

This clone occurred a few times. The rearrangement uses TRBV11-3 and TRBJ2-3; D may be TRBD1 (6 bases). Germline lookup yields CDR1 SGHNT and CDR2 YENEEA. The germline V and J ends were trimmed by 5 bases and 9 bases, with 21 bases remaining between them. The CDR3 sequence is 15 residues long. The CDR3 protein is CASSAQGKGGETQYF. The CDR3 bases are TGTGCCAGCAGCGCACAGGGTAAAGGGGGAGAGACGCAGTATTTT.

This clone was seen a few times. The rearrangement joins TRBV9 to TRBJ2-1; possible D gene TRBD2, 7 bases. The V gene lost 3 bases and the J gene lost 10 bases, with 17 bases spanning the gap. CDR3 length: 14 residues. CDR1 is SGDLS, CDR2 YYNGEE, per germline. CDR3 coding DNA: TGTGCCAGCAGCGGGGGGGGGCAGGGGTACGAGCAGTTCTTC. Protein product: CASSGGGQGYEQFF.

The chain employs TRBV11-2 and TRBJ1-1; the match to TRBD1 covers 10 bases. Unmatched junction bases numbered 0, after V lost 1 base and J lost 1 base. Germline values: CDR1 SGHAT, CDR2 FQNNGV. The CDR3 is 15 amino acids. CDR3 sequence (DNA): TGTGCCAGCAGCTTAGGACAGGGGGCGAACACTGAAGCTTTCTTT. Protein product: CASSLGQGANTEAFF.

In nucleotides, the CDR3 is TGTGCCTGGAGTGCGATGCTACAGGGGGCGAATGATAATTCACCCCTCCACTTT. Translating it yields CAWSAMLQGANDNSPLHF. The rearrangement links TRBV30 to TRBJ1-6; 9 nucleotides align to TRBD1. Germline CDR1 and CDR2: GTSNPN and SVGIG (reference sequence). V shed 1 base, J shed 5 bases, and the junction held 12 bases outside the gene matches. The CDR3 loop spans 18 amino acids.

CDR3 amino acids: CASSPGLKETQYF. In DNA, the CDR3 is TGTGCCAGCAGCCCTGGACTCAAAGAGACCCAGTACTTC. This chain connects TRBV9 to TRBJ2-5; the D gene is possibly TRBD2 (5 bases). CDR1 is SGDLS, CDR2 YYNGEE, per germline. The CDR3 length is 13 residues. V was clipped by 4 bases and J by 3 bases, with 10 bases between them.

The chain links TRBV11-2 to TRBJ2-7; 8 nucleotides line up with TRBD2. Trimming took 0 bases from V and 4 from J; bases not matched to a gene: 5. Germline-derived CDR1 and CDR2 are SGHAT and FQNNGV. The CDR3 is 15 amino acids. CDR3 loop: CASSLDRTSSYEQYF. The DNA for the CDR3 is TGTGCCAGCAGCTTAGACAGGACTAGCTCTTACGAGCAGTACTTC.

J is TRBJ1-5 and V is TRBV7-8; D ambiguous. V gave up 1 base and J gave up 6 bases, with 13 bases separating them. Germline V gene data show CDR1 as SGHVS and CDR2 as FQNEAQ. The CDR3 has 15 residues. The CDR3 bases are TGTGCCAGCAGCTTAGACGGGTCACCAAGTCAGCCCCAGCATTTT. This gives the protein CASSLDGSPSQPQHF. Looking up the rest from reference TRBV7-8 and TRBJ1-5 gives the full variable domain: GAGVSQSPRYKVAKRGQDVALRCDPISGHVSLFWYQQALGQGPEFLTYFQNEAQLDKSGLPSDRFFAERPEGSVSTLKIQRTQQEDSAVYLCASSLDGSPSQPQHFGDGTRLSIL.

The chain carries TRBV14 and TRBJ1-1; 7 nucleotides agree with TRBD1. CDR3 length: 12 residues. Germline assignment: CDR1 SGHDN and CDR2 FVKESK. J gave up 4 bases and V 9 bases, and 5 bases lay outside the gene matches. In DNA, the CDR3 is TGTGCCAGAGCTCAGGGGGGCACTGAAGCTTTCTTT. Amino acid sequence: CARAQGGTEAFF.

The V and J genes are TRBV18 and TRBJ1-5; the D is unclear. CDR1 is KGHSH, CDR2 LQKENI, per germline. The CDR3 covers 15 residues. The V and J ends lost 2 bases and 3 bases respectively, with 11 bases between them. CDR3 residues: CASSPDKNLNQPQHF. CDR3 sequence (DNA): TGTGCCAGCTCACCAGACAAGAACCTCAATCAGCCCCAGCATTTT. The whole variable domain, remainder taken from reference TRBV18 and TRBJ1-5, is NAGVMQNPRHLVRRRGQEARLRCSPMKGHSHVYWYRQLPEEGLKFMVYLQKENIIDESGMPKERFSAEFPKEGPSILRIQQVVRGDSAAYFCASSPDKNLNQPQHFGDGTRLSIL.

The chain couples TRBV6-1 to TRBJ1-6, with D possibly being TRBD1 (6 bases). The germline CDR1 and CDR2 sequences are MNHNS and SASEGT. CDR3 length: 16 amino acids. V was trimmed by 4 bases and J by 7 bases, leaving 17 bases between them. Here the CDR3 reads CASSAAGRGGNSPLHF. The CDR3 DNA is TGTGCCAGCAGTGCCGCGGGCAGGGGAGGGAATTCACCCCTCCACTTT.

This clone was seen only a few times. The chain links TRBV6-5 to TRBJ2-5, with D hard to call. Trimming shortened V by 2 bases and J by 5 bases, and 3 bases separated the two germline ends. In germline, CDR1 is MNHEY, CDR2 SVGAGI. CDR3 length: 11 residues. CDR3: CASSYAETQYF. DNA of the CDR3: TGTGCCAGCAGTTACGCGGAGACCCAGTACTTC.

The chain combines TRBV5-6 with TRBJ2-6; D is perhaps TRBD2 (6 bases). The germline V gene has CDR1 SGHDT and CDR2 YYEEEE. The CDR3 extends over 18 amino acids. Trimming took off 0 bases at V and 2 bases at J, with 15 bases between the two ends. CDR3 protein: CASSLAPGTRTGANVLTF. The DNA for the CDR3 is TGTGCCAGCAGCTTGGCCCCAGGGACTCGGACTGGGGCCAACGTCCTGACTTTC.